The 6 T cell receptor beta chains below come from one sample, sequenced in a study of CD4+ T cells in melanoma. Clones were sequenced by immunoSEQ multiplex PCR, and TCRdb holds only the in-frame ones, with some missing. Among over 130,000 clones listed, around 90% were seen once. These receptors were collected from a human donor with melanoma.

Here the CDR3 DNA reads TGTGCCAGCAGTTTACGGCCGGTGGGTGGGGAAAAACTGTTTTTT. It is translated as CASSLRPVGGEKLFF. This rearrangement joins TRBV27 to TRBJ1-4; D is ambiguous. Per the germline V gene, CDR1 is MNHEY and CDR2 is SMNVEV (reference sequence). V lost 2 bases and J lost 8, with 15 bases in between. CDR3 length equals 15 residues.

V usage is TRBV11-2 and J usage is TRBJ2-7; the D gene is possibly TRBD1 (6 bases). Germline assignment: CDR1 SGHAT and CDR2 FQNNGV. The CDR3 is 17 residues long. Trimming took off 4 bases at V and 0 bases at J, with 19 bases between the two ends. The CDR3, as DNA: TGTGCCAGCAGCTCCACCCCGGACAGCCGAGGCTCCTACGAGCAGTACTTC. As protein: CASSSTPDSRGSYEQYF. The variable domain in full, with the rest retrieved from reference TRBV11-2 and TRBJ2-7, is EAGVAQSPRYKIIEKRQSVAFWCNPISGHATLYWYQQILGQGPKLLIQFQNNGVVDDSQLPKDRFSAERLKGVDSTLKIQPAKLEDSAVYLCASSSTPDSRGSYEQYFGPGTRLTVT.

As DNA, the CDR3 is TGCAGCGTTGTACCTCCCCCAGGGAATTATGGCTACACCTTC. Amino acid sequence: CSVVPPPGNYGYTF. The chain combines TRBV29-1 with TRBJ1-2; a weak D match, TRBD1 (5 bases). The CDR3 is made up of 14 amino acids. Germline V gene lookup returns CDR1 SQVTM and CDR2 ANQGSEA. The ends were cut back, 4 bases at V and 5 bases at J, with 17 bases in the middle. Full variable domain (rest looked up from reference TRBV29-1 and TRBJ1-2): SAVISQKPSRDICQRGTSLTIQCQVDSQVTMMFWYRQQPGQSLTLIATANQGSEATYESGFVIDKFPISRPNLTFSTLTVSNMSPEDSSIYLCSVVPPPGNYGYTFGSGTRLTVV.

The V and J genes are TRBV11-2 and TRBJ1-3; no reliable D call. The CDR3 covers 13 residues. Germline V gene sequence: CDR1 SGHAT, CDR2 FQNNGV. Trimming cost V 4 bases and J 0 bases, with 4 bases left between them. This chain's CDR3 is CASSYSSGNTIYF. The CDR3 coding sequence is TGTGCCAGCAGCTACAGCTCTGGAAACACCATATATTTT.

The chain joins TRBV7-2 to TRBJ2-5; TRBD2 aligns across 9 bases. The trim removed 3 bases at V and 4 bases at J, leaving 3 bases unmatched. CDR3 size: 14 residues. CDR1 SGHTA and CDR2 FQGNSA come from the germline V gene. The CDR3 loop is CASSLAGGIETQYF. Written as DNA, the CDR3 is TGTGCCAGCAGCTTGGCGGGGGGGATAGAGACCCAGTACTTC.

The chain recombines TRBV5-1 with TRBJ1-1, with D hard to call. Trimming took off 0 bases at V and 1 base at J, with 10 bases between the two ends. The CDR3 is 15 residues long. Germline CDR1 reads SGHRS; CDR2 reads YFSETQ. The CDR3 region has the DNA TGCGCCAGCAGCTTGGGCATACGGGAGAACACTGAAGCTTTCTTT. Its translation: CASSLGIRENTEAFF.